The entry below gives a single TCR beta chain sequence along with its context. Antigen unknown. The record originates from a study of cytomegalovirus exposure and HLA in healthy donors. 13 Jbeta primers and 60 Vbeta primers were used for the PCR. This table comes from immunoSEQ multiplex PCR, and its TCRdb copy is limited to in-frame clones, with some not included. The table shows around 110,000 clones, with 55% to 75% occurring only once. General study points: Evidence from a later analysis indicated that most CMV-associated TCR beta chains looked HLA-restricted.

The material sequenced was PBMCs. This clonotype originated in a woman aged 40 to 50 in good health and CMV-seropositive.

The CDR3 protein is CASSLASGATEQYF. Here the CDR3 DNA reads TGTGCCAGCAGCTTAGCTAGCGGAGCCACCGAGCAGTACTTC. The V gene is TRBV5-6, the J gene TRBJ2-7; 7 nucleotides match TRBD2. CDR1 SGHDT and CDR2 YYEEEE come from the germline V gene. The CDR3 is 14 residues long. The ends lost 2 bases at V and 6 bases at J; junction bases unmatched: 8.